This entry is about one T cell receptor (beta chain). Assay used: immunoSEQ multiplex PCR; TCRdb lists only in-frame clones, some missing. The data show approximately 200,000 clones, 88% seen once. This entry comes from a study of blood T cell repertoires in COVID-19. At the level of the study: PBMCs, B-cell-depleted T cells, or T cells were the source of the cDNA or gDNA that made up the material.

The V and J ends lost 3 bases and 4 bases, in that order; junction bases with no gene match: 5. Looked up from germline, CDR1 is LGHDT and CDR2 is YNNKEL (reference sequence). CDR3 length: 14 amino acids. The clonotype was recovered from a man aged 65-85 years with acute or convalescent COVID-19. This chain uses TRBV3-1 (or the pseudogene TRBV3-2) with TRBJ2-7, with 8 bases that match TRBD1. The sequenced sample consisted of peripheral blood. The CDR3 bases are TGTGCCAGCAGCCATGGGACAGGTTTGTACGAGCAGTACTTC. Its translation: CASSHGTGLYEQYF.